The 32 T cell receptor beta chains below were found in one sample sequenced in a study of T cell clusters in autoimmune cytopenias. One tube held mixed TRB-A and TRB-B primer pools for touch-down PCR. TCRdb reprocessed the multiplex PCR reads, keeping one entry per CDR3 protein, no DNA. The sample holds about 4,100 distinct CDR3 sequences. TRB was amplified from approximately 230 ng of peripheral blood genomic DNA per sample. These sequences were also reported in another study, on T cell repertoires in aging, cancer and after chemotherapy.

Sample: peripheral blood. The origin of the receptors is a human donor in good health.

V usage is TRBV12-3 or TRBV12-4 and J usage is TRBJ2-5; as DNA is missing, the TRBD1 call by TCRdb cannot be tested. The CDR3 is 14 residues long. The CDR3: CASSLGQGKETQYF.

The chain is built from TRBV14 and TRBJ2-1; TCRdb outputs TRBD2, but without DNA this stays unchecked. There are 13 residues in the CDR3. The germline CDR1 and CDR2 sequences are SGHDN and FVKESK. The CDR3 is CASSLLAFNEQFF.

In terms of frequency, this clonotype is medium-sized. This chain uses TRBV7-6 with TRBJ2-2. The CDR3 is made up of 14 amino acids. CDR1 and CDR2 from the germline V gene are SGHVS and FNYEAQ. The CDR3 region is CASSLLAYTGELFF.

Frequency places this clonotype as medium-sized (0.01 to 0.1%). The chain uses TRBV12-3 or TRBV12-4 and TRBJ2-3; the D call from TCRdb, TRBD1, cannot be confirmed without DNA. The CDR3 is 13 residues long. The CDR3 sequence is CASSLGGAGTQYF.

This chain joins TRBV7-3 and TRBJ2-3. Germline lookup yields CDR1 SGHTA and CDR2 FQGTGA. The CDR3 totals 13 residues. CDR3 in amino acids: CASSLAVLDTQYF.

The chain employs TRBV7-9 and TRBJ2-2; TCRdb reports TRBD2, a call that lacks DNA to check it against. The CDR3 is 15 amino acids. Germline V gene sequence: CDR1 SEHNR, CDR2 FQNEAQ (reference sequence). The CDR3 region is CASSLDGPNTGELFF.

By frequency, this clonotype is large. V is TRBV11-1 and J is TRBJ2-7; the TRBD1 assignment by TCRdb is unverifiable without DNA. The CDR3 sequence is 14 residues long. Germline CDR1 and CDR2: SGHAT and FQDESV (reference sequence). CDR3 protein: CASSLGQGAREQYF.

This clonotype ranks as medium-sized in terms of frequency. The V call is TRBV19, the J call TRBJ1-5; TCRdb picks TRBD1, but there is no DNA to check that call. The CDR3 has 14 residues. The germline gives CDR1 LNHDA, CDR2 SQIVND (reference sequence). CDR3 in amino acids: CASSTQGSDQPQHF. The full variable domain, its missing parts supplied by reference TRBV19 and TRBJ1-5, is DGGITQSPKYLFRKEGQNVTLSCEQNLNHDAMYWYRQDPGQGLRLIYYSQIVNDFQKGDIAEGYSVSREKKESFPLTVTSAQKNPTAFYLCASSTQGSDQPQHFGDGTRLSIL.

The chain is built from TRBV6-2 or TRBV6-3 and TRBJ2-3; TCRdb's assignment of TRBD1 cannot be checked, as there is no DNA. The CDR3 is 15 amino acids. Germline assignment: CDR1 MNHEY and CDR2 SVGEGT. This CDR3 is CASSPRGGGTDTQYF.

This clonotype counts as medium-sized (0.01 to 0.1%) by frequency. The chain carries TRBV5-1 and TRBJ1-2. Germline assignment: CDR1 SGHRS and CDR2 YFSETQ. This CDR3 is 13 amino acids long. The CDR3: CASSLDGEGGYTF.

This clonotype is called medium-sized based on its frequency. The CDR3 loop reads CASSELAGGMGTKNIQYF. The chain recombines TRBV6-1 with TRBJ2-4; TCRdb selects TRBD2, and the lack of DNA leaves this call unchecked. The CDR3 length is 18 residues. CDR1 and CDR2 (germline): MNHNS, SASEGT.

The chain combines TRBV7-9 with TRBJ2-5; no DNA is available, so the TRBD1 call from TCRdb remains unchecked. Germline loops: CDR1 SEHNR, CDR2 FQNEAQ (reference sequence). The CDR3 length is 17 residues. The CDR3 here is CASSPDGWRGSQETQYF.

The rearrangement uses TRBV6-1 and TRBJ1-5; there is no DNA to check the TCRdb D call of TRBD1. The length of the CDR3 is 14 residues. The germline V gene has CDR1 MNHNS and CDR2 SASEGT. This CDR3 is CASRPRGQEQPQHF.

The rearrangement links TRBV5-1 to TRBJ2-3. The CDR3 has 14 amino acids. The germline V gene has CDR1 SGHRS and CDR2 YFSETQ. The CDR3 reads CASSFAGFTDTQYF.

The rearrangement joins TRBV11-1 to TRBJ1-5; TCRdb selects TRBD1, and the lack of DNA leaves this call unchecked. Looked up from germline, CDR1 is SGHAT and CDR2 is FQDESV (reference sequence). This CDR3 region has 15 residues. The CDR3 is CASSPNGTNNQPQHF. Full variable domain (rest looked up from reference TRBV11-1 and TRBJ1-5): EAEVAQSPRYKITEKSQAVAFWCDPISGHATLYWYRQILGQGPELLVQFQDESVVDDSQLPKDRFSAERLKGVDSTLKIQPAELGDSAMYLCASSPNGTNNQPQHFGDGTRLSIL.

This clonotype is identified as large from frequency. The rearrangement joins TRBV29-1 to TRBJ2-1; absent DNA, TCRdb's TRBD1 call cannot be checked. CDR1 and CDR2 (germline): SQVTM, ANQGSEA. There are 14 residues in the CDR3. CDR3 in amino acids: CSVPHVGDYNEQFF.

This clonotype is identified as medium-sized from frequency. This sequence joins TRBV29-1 and TRBJ2-5; the TCRdb call, TRBD1, lacks DNA for checking. The CDR3 extends over 14 amino acids. Germline V CDR1 and CDR2: SQVTM, ANQGSEA. The chain's CDR3 is CSARGGQGAETQYF.

By frequency, this clonotype registers medium-sized. The J gene is TRBJ1-2, the V gene TRBV6-5; with no DNA, the TCRdb D assignment of TRBD1 cannot be verified. Per the germline V gene, CDR1 is MNHEY and CDR2 is SVGAGI. The CDR3 covers 11 residues. The CDR3: CASRNRDGYTF.

The chain couples TRBV27 to TRBJ2-2; TCRdb lists TRBD2, though no DNA is available to test this call. The germline gives CDR1 MNHEY, CDR2 SMNVEV (reference sequence). This CDR3 spans 19 amino acids. CDR3 residues: CASSLAAGGHSRNTGELFF.

This chain connects TRBV11-1 to TRBJ2-7. The CDR3 totals 12 residues. CDR1 and CDR2 from the germline V gene are SGHAT and FQDESV (reference sequence). The CDR3 spells CASSRGLYEQYF.

This clonotype is classed as medium-sized by frequency. The chain has TRBV27 and TRBJ2-7; TCRdb indicates TRBD1, and absent DNA this call remains unverified. The CDR3 has 13 amino acids. Germline CDR1 is MNHEY and CDR2 is SMNVEV (reference sequence). The CDR3 reads CASSSAPGYEQYF.

The rearrangement links TRBV14 to TRBJ2-1; TCRdb's D call of TRBD1 is untestable without DNA. The CDR3 spans 14 residues. From germline, CDR1 is SGHDN and CDR2 FVKESK. CDR3 protein: CASSQIQGETEQFF.

This chain links TRBV12-3 or TRBV12-4 with TRBJ2-2; TCRdb selects TRBD2, and the lack of DNA leaves this call unchecked. The CDR3 totals 15 residues. The CDR3 protein is CASSFAEGLTGELFF.

This clonotype is classed as medium-sized by frequency. The V gene is TRBV30, the J gene TRBJ2-5; absent DNA, TCRdb's TRBD1 call cannot be checked. The CDR3 sequence is 15 residues long. Germline CDR1 is GTSNPN and CDR2 is SVGIG (reference sequence). The chain's CDR3 is CAWSRGRGGRETQYF.

This clonotype is labeled medium-sized based on frequency. The rearrangement links TRBV27 to TRBJ1-2; TCRdb returns TRBD1, unconfirmable since there is no DNA. Per the germline V gene, CDR1 is MNHEY and CDR2 is SMNVEV (reference sequence). This CDR3 is built from 14 residues. This CDR3 is CASSSTGGGYGYTF.

This chain joins TRBV20-1 and TRBJ2-7; TCRdb lists TRBD2, though no DNA is available to test this call. The CDR3 is made up of 15 amino acids. Germline assignment: CDR1 DFQATT and CDR2 SNEGSKA (reference sequence). The CDR3 sequence is CSARDPSGGGYEQYF.

Considering frequency, this clonotype is medium-sized. The chain couples TRBV19 to TRBJ1-5. The CDR3 consists of 16 residues. Germline values: CDR1 LNHDA, CDR2 SQIVND (reference sequence). CDR3: CASKDTRKHSNQPQHF.

The genes are TRBV5-1 and TRBJ2-2; TCRdb's D gene call, TRBD1, goes unchecked for lack of DNA. CDR1 SGHRS and CDR2 YFSETQ come from the germline V gene. CDR3 length equals 14 residues. CDR3 protein: CASKGALNTGELFF.

In terms of frequency, this clonotype is medium-sized (0.01 to 0.1%). The J gene is TRBJ2-7, the V gene TRBV27; the D call of TRBD1 rests on TCRdb alone, since no DNA is present to check it. Per germline, CDR1 MNHEY and CDR2 SMNVEV (reference sequence). The CDR3 is made up of 14 amino acids. The chain's CDR3 is CASRGSPPGYEQYF.

The chain uses TRBV7-9 and TRBJ1-2; TCRdb calls TRBD1, which cannot be checked without DNA. The germline gives CDR1 SEHNR, CDR2 FQNEAQ (reference sequence). The CDR3 contains 13 residues. Here the CDR3 reads CASSRTGDGGYTF.

This clonotype is medium-sized (0.01 to 0.1%) by frequency. The chain recombines TRBV12-3 or TRBV12-4 with TRBJ1-2; without DNA, the TCRdb call of TRBD1 cannot be checked. This CDR3 has 17 residues. CDR3 residues: CASSLRTGQDTGYGYTF.

The rearrangement uses TRBV27 and TRBJ2-7; the D gene TCRdb calls, TRBD1, cannot be checked with no DNA. This CDR3 is built from 14 residues. Per the germline V gene, CDR1 is MNHEY and CDR2 is SMNVEV (reference sequence). The CDR3 region is CASSSPDRVYEQYF.